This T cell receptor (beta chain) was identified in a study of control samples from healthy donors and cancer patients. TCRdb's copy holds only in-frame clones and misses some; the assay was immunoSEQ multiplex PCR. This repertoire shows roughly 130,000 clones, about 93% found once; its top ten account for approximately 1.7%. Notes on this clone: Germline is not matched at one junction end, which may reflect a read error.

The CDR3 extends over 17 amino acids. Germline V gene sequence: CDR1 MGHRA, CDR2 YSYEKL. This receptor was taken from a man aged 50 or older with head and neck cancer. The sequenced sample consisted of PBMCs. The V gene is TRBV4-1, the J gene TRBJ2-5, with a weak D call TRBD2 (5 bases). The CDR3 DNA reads TGCGCCAGCAGCCAAGATCTTATAGGGAGTAACGGAGAGGCCCAGTACTTC. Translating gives CASSQDLIGSNGEAQYF.